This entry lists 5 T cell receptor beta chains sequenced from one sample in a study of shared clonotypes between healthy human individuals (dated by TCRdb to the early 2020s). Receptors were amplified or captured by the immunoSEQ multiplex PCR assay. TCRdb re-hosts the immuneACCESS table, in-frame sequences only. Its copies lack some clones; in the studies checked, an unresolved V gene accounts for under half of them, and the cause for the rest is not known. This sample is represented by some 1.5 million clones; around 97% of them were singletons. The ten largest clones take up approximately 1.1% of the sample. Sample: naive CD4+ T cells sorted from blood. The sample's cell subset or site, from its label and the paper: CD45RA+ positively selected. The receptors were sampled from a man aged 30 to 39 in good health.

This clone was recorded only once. CDR3 amino acids: CASSPAGGRITDTQYF. CDR3 DNA sequence: TGCGCCAGCAGCCCGGCGGGCGGGAGGATCACAGATACGCAGTATTTT. The chain has TRBV5-1 and TRBJ2-3; 8 positions match TRBD2. Trimming cost V 4 bases and J 2 bases; bases outside gene matches: 9. Germline values: CDR1 SGHRS, CDR2 YFSETQ. The CDR3 is made up of 16 amino acids.

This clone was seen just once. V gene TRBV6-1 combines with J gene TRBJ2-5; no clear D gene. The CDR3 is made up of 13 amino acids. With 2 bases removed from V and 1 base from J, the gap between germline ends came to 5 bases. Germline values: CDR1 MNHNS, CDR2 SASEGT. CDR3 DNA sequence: TGTGCCAGCAGTGAACTGTTCCAAGAGACCCAGTACTTC. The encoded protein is CASSELFQETQYF.

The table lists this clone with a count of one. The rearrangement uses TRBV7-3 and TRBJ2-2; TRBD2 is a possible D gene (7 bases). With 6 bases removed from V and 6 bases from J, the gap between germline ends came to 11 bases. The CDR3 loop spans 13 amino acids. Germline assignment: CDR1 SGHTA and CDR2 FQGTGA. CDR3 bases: TGTGCCAGCAGAACGGGGGGCGCCGGGGAGCTGTTTTTT. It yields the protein CASRTGGAGELFF.

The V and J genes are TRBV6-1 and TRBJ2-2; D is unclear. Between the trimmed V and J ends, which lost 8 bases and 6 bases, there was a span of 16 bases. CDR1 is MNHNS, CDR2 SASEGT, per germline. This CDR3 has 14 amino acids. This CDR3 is CASSRQRNAGELFF. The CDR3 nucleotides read TGTGCCAGCTCTAGGCAGCGTAACGCCGGGGAGCTGTTTTTT.

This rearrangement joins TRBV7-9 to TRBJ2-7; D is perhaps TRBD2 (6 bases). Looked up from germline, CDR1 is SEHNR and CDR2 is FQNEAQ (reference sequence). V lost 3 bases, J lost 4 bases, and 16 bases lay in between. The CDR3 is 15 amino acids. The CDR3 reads CASSFGGLGGYEQYF. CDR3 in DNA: TGTGCCAGCAGCTTCGGGGGACTCGGGGGTTACGAGCAGTACTTC.